What follows are 14 T cell receptor beta chains derived from one specimen sequenced in a study of blood T cell repertoires in COVID-19. The protocol was immunoSEQ multiplex PCR, while the TCRdb copy is restricted to in-frame clones and leaves out a portion. The table records under 300,000 clones, 88% of them present only once. Specimen: peripheral blood. The receptors derive from a woman between 25 and 40 years old with acute or convalescent COVID-19.

The genes are TRBV6-5 and TRBJ1-2; 9 bases are shared with TRBD1. The ends lost 6 bases at V and 3 bases at J; junction bases unmatched: 5. CDR3 length: 14 amino acids. CDR1 is MNHEY and CDR2 is SVGAGI in the germline V gene. The CDR3 is CASRTGGLDYGYTF. The CDR3 bases are TGTGCCAGCAGGACAGGGGGTCTTGACTATGGCTACACCTTC.

The rearrangement links TRBV7-9 to TRBJ2-7; D is ambiguous. The CDR3 length is 12 residues. The germline V and J ends were trimmed by 5 bases and 5 bases, with 10 bases remaining between them. CDR1 SEHNR and CDR2 FQNEAQ come from the germline V gene (reference sequence). DNA of the CDR3: TGTGCCAGCAGCCCCCCATCGGACGAGCAGTACTTC. The encoded protein is CASSPPSDEQYF.

This chain connects TRBV9 to TRBJ1-5, with no clear D. Germline assignment: CDR1 SGDLS and CDR2 YYNGEE. Trimming cost V 1 base and J 2 bases, with 13 bases left between them. The CDR3 extends over 16 amino acids. This chain's CDR3 is CASSVMCTQCNQPQHF. The CDR3, as DNA: TGTGCCAGCAGCGTAATGTGTACACAGTGCAATCAGCCCCAGCATTTT.

A note on this clone: The junction departs from germline at one end; a sequencing error may be responsible. V is TRBV19 and J is TRBJ1-3; 9 bases line up with TRBD1. Germline CDR1 is LNHDA and CDR2 is SQIVND (reference sequence). The CDR3 contains 16 residues. The CDR3 loop reads CASSIAGTGPGNTIYF. Written as DNA, the CDR3 is TGTGCCAGTAGCATAGCCGGGACAGGGCCTGGAAACACCATATATTTT.

J is TRBJ1-1 and V is TRBV6-5; no reliable D call. Germline V CDR1 and CDR2: MNHEY, SVGAGI. There are 14 residues in the CDR3. The V end was cut by 5 bases, the J end by 1 base, with 11 bases between. CDR3 coding DNA: TGTGCCAGCAGTACAGCCAACCGGAACACTGAAGCTTTCTTT. This codes for CASSTANRNTEAFF.

V usage is TRBV5-5 and J usage is TRBJ1-6, with 8 bases identical to TRBD1. Germline-derived CDR1 and CDR2 are SGHKS and YYEKEE (reference sequence). The CDR3 has 15 residues. V lost 4 bases and J lost 11; bases outside the gene matches: 11. CDR3 region: CASSPTDDRGAPLHF. As DNA, the CDR3 is TGTGCCAGCAGCCCGACAGATGACAGGGGCGCACCCCTCCACTTT.

The J gene is TRBJ2-1, the V gene TRBV27, with 7 bases fitting TRBD1. The CDR3 is 13 residues long. The germline V gene encodes CDR1 MNHEY and CDR2 SMNVEV (reference sequence). V trimming: 3 bases; J trimming: 8 bases; junction bases outside the gene matches: 4. This CDR3 reads CASSFQGVYEQFF. CDR3 nucleotide sequence: TGTGCCAGCAGTTTCCAGGGGGTCTATGAGCAGTTCTTC.

Points on this clone: The identical CDR3 is also encoded by other nucleotide sequences in the sample. This sequence joins TRBV9 and TRBJ2-1; 8 bases align to TRBD2. Germline V gene data show CDR1 as SGDLS and CDR2 as YYNGEE. This CDR3 region has 15 residues. J lost 1 base, V lost 2 bases, and 2 bases had no gene match. The DNA for the CDR3 is TGTGCCAGCAGCGTGGGACTAGGGTCCTACAATGAGCAGTTCTTC. Its translation: CASSVGLGSYNEQFF.

The rearrangement uses TRBV14 and TRBJ1-1; a weak D match, TRBD1 (5 bases). The ends were cut back, 2 bases at V and 1 base at J, with 14 bases in the middle. CDR1 and CDR2 (germline): SGHDN, FVKESK. CDR3 length equals 16 residues. The CDR3 DNA is TGTGCCAGCAGCCAAAAGGTCGGGGGGACGAACACTGAAGCTTTCTTT. Translation: CASSQKVGGTNTEAFF.

This chain connects TRBV27 to TRBJ1-4, with TRBD1 matching 9 bases. Germline-derived CDR1 and CDR2 are MNHEY and SMNVEV (reference sequence). The CDR3 is made up of 14 amino acids. V lost 5 bases and J lost 8; bases outside the gene matches: 6. The CDR3 is CASSKQGAREKLFF. The DNA for the CDR3 is TGTGCCAGCAGTAAACAGGGGGCTCGGGAAAAACTGTTTTTT.

This chain links TRBV12-3 or TRBV12-4 with TRBJ2-1, with 8 positions matching TRBD2. Trimming removed 6 bases from V and 13 bases from J; junction bases left unmatched: 5. The CDR3 has 11 residues. The CDR3 sequence is CASRSSGSQFF. CDR3 nucleotides: TGTGCCAGCAGATCAAGCGGGAGTCAGTTCTTC.

This clone was seen a few times. V is TRBV5-1 and J is TRBJ2-7; 10 nucleotides align to TRBD2. CDR1 and CDR2 (germline): SGHRS, YFSETQ. The J segment lost 2 bases and the V segment lost 1 base, leaving 3 bases of the junction unmatched. This CDR3 contains 15 residues. CDR3: CASSLNSGRAYEQYF. In DNA form, the CDR3 reads TGCGCCAGCAGCTTGAACAGCGGGAGGGCCTACGAGCAGTACTTC.

The CDR3 nucleotides read TGTGCCAGCAGTGGGGCAGGGGGCTGGGGTGAGCAGTTCTTC. Protein product: CASSGAGGWGEQFF. This rearrangement joins TRBV2 to TRBJ2-1; 8 bases line up with TRBD1. The CDR3 sequence is 14 residues long. Per the germline V gene, CDR1 is SNHLY and CDR2 is FYNNEI. V trimming: 4 bases; J trimming: 9 bases; junction bases outside the gene matches: 8.

The rearrangement links TRBV5-1 to TRBJ2-7, with D tentatively TRBD2 (6 bases). The CDR3 extends over 20 amino acids. Germline CDR1 SGHRS, CDR2 YFSETQ. With 0 bases removed from V and 2 bases from J, the gap between germline ends came to 27 bases. CDR3 nucleotides: TGCGCCAGCAGCTTGGTCGGCGGGGCTAGCCCGCTAAAAGGACCCTACGAGCAGTACTTC. This translates into CASSLVGGASPLKGPYEQYF.